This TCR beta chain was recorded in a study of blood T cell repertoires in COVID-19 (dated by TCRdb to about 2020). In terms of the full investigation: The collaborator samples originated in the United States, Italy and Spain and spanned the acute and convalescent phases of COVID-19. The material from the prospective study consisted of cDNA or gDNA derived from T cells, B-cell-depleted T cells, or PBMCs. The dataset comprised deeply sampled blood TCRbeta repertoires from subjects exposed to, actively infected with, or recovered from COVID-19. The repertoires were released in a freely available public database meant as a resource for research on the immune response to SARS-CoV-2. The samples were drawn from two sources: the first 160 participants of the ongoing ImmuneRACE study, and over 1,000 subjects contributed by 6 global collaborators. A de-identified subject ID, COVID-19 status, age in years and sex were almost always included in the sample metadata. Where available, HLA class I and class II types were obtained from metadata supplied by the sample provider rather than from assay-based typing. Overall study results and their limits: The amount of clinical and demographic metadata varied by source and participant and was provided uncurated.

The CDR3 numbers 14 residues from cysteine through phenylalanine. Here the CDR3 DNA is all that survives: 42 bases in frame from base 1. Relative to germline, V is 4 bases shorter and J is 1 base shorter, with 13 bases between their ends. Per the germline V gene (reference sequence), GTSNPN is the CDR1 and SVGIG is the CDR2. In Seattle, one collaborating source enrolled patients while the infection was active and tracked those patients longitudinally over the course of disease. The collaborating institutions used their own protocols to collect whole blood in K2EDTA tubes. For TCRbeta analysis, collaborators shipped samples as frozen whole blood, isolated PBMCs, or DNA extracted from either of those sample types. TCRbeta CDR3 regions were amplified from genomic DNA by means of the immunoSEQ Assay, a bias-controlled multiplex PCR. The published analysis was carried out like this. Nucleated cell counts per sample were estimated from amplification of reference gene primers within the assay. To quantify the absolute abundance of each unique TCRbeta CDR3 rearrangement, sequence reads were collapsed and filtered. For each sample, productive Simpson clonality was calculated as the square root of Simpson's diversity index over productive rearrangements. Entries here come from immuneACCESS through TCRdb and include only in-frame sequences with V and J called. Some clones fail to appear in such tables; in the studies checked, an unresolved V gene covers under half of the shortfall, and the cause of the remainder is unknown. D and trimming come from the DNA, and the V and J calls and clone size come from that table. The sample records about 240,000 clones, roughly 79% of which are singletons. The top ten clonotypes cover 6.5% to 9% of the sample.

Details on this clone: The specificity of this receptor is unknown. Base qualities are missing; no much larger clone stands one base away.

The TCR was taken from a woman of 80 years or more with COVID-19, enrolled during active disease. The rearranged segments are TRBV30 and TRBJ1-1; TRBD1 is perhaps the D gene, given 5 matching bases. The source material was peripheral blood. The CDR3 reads CAWTGRGTNTEAFF. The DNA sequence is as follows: TGTGCCTGGACGGGGCGGGGGACGAACACTGAAGCTTTCTTT. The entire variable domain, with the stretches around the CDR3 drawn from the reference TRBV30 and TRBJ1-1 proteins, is SQTIHQWPATLVQPVGSPLSLECTVEGTSNPNLYWYRQAAGRGLQLLFYSVGIGQISSEVPQNLSASRPQDRQFILSSKKLLLSDSGFYLCAWTGRGTNTEAFFGQGTRLTVV.